Sequencing of this T cell receptor beta chain was carried out in a study of cytotoxic CD8 clonotypes in ibrutinib-treated CLL. Notes on the study in general: Baseline levels were approached again at progression, after clonality had risen at ibrutinib response.

This CDR3 is built from 14 residues. Germline loops: CDR1 MNHNY, CDR2 SVGAGI (reference sequence). Trimming cost V 6 bases and J 0 bases, with 9 bases left between them. TCRdb keeps only in-frame clones here, not all; method: immunoSEQ multiplex PCR. The sample holds some 200,000 clones; roughly 77% are singletons and the top ten take around 5.9%. On this clone: As yet, its antigen is unknown.

The chain combines TRBV6-6 with TRBJ1-3; D may be TRBD1 (6 bases). The source was PBMCs, collected after 12 months of ibrutinib treatment. The sequence was obtained from a human donor with chronic lymphocytic leukemia. Written as DNA, the CDR3 is TGTGCCAGCAGCCGGGACACCTCTGGAAACACCATATATTTT. This codes for CASSRDTSGNTIYF.